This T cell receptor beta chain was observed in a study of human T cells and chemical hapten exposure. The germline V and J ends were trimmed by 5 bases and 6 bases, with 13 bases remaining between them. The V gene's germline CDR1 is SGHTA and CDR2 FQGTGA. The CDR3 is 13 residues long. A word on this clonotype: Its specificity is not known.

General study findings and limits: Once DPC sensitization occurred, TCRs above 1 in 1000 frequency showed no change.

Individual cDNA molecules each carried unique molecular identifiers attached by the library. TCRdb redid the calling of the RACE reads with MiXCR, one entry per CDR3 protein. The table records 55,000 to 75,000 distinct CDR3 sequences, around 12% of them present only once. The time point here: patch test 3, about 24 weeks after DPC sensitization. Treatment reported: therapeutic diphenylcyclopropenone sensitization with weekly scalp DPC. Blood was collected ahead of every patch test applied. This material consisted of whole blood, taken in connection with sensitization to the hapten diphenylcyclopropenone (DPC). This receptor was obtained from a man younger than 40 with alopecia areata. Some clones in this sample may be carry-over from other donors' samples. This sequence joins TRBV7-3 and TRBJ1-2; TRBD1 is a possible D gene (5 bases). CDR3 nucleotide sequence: TGTGCCAGCAGCCTTACAATCAGGGATGGCTACACCTTC. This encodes CASSLTIRDGYTF.